This TCR beta chain appears in the sequencing data of a study of blood T cell repertoires in COVID-19 (TCRdb year 2020). General notes on the study: Samples from collaborators originated in the United States, Italy and Spain and spanned both the acute and convalescent phases of COVID-19. The sample metadata nearly always contained a de-identified subject ID, COVID-19 status, age in years and sex. Samples were obtained from the ongoing ImmuneRACE study (first 160 participants) and from some 1,200 subjects provided by 6 global collaborators. The repertoires were released in a freely available public database intended as a resource for research on the immune response to SARS-CoV-2. Deeply sampled blood TCRbeta repertoires from subjects exposed to, actively infected with, or recovered from COVID-19 were included in the dataset. Where available, HLA class I and class II types were obtained from metadata supplied by the sample provider rather than from assay-based typing. The prospective study material was composed of cDNA or gDNA derived from T cells, B-cell-depleted T cells, or PBMCs.

As regards this clone: Its binding antigen is unknown. No much larger clone is present one base from it, and per-base qualities are unavailable.

The paper as a whole reports these results and caveats: How much clinical and demographic metadata was included differed by source and by participant, and the metadata was provided uncurated.

At one collaborating source in Seattle, patients were enrolled during active infection and were followed longitudinally through the course of disease. The collaborating institutions used their own protocols to collect whole blood in K2EDTA tubes. For TCRbeta analysis, collaborators shipped samples in one of three forms: frozen whole blood, isolated PBMCs, or DNA extracted from either of those sample types. TCRbeta CDR3 regions were amplified from genomic DNA using the immunoSEQ Assay, a bias-controlled multiplex PCR. As for the authors' bioinformatics: The number of nucleated cells in each sample was estimated from the amplification of reference gene primers within the assay. To quantify the absolute abundance of each unique TCRbeta CDR3 rearrangement, sequence reads were collapsed and filtered. Productive Simpson clonality was computed per sample as the square root of Simpson's diversity index over productive rearrangements. The immuneACCESS repertoire file appears here via TCRdb, limited to in-frame rearrangements. These files lack a portion of the clones; in checked studies, under half of the deficit traces to unresolved V genes, and the cause of the others is not known. From that table come the V and J calls and clone size; the DNA was used to work out D and trimming. The sample table holds fewer than 200,000 clones, of which around nine tenths were seen once. The top ten clonotypes cover 2.5% of the sample.

The CDR3 covers 16 residues, taking in both the cysteine and the phenylalanine. The retained sequence is limited to the CDR3, 48 bases, with the frame set at the first base. V is pruned by 7 bases and J by 6 bases, leaving 9 bases of the junction without a gene match. From the germline V gene (reference sequence), CDR1 is MNHEY and CDR2 is SMNVEV. The sample consisted of peripheral blood. The receptor was isolated from an elderly woman with COVID-19, enrolled during active disease. The chain is encoded by TRBV27 joined to TRBJ2-3; 14 bases in the junction line up with TRBD2. The CDR3: CASTLAGLAGADTQYF. The DNA reads TGTGCCAGCACTCTCGCGGGACTAGCGGGAGCGGATACGCAGTATTTT.